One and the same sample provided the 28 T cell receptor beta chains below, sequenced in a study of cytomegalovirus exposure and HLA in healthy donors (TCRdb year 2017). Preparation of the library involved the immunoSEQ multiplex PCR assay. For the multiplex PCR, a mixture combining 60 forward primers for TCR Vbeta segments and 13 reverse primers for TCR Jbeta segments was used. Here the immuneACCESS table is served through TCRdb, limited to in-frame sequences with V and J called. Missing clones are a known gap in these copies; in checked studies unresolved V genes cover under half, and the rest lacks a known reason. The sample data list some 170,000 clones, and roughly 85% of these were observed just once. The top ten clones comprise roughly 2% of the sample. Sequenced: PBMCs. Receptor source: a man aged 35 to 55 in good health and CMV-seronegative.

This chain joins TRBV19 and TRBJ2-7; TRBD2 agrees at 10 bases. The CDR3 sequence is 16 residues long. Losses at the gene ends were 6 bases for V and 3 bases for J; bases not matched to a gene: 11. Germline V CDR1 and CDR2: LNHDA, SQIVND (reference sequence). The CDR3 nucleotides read TGTGCCAGTAGCGGGCTAGCGGGAGTTTCAGTCTACGAGCAGTACTTC. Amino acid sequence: CASSGLAGVSVYEQYF. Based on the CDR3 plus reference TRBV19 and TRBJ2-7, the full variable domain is DGGITQSPKYLFRKEGQNVTLSCEQNLNHDAMYWYRQDPGQGLRLIYYSQIVNDFQKGDIAEGYSVSREKKESFPLTVTSAQKNPTAFYLCASSGLAGVSVYEQYFGPGTRLTVT.

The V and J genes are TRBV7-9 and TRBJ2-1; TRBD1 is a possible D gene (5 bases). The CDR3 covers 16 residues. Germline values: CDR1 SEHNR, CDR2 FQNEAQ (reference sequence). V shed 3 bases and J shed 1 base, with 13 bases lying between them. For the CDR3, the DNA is TGTGCCAGCAGCTTTTTGGCCAGGGCTTCCTACAATGAGCAGTTCTTC. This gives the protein CASSFLARASYNEQFF.

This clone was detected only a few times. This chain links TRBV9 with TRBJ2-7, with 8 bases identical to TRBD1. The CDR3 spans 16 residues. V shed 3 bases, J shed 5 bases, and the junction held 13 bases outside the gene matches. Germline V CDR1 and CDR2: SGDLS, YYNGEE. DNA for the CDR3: TGTGCCAGCAGCGGCGGAGACAGGGGAAGGGTCGACGAGCAGTACTTC. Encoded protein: CASSGGDRGRVDEQYF.

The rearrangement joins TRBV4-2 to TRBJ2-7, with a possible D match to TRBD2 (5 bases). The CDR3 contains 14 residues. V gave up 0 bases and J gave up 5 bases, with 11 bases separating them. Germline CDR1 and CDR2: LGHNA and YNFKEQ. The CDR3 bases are TGTGCCAGCAGCCAAGAGTCTAGCAGGAACGAGCAGTACTTC. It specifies CASSQESSRNEQYF.

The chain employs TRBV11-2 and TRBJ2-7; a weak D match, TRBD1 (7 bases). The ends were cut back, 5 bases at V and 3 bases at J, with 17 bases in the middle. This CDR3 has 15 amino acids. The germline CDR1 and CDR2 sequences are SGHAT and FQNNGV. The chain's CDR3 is CASSDRQGGNYEQYF. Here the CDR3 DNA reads TGTGCCAGCAGCGACCGACAGGGCGGGAACTACGAGCAGTACTTC.

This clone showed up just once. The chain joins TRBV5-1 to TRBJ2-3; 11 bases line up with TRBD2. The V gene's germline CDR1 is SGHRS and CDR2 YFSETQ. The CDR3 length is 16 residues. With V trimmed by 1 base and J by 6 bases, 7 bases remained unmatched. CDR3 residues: CASSLKLAGVGDTQYF. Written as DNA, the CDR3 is TGCGCCAGCAGCTTGAAACTAGCGGGAGTAGGGGATACGCAGTATTTT.

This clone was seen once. The CDR3 is CASSLGGPSRNTGELFF. CDR3 bases: TGCGCCAGCAGCTTGGGGGGTCCTAGCCGGAACACCGGGGAGCTGTTTTTT. The chain couples TRBV5-1 to TRBJ2-2, with a possible D match to TRBD2 (5 bases). Per the germline V gene, CDR1 is SGHRS and CDR2 is YFSETQ. V was pared by 0 bases and J by 1 base, with 13 bases between. This CDR3 is built from 17 residues.

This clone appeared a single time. The DNA of the CDR3 is TGTGCCATCAGTGAGCGGGGGTACCAAGAGACCCAGTACTTC. This translates into CAISERGYQETQYF. The rearrangement joins TRBV10-3 to TRBJ2-5, with D perhaps TRBD2 (6 bases). CDR3 size: 14 residues. The germline gives CDR1 ENHRY, CDR2 SYGVKD. Trimming took off 2 bases at V and 0 bases at J, with 7 bases between the two ends.

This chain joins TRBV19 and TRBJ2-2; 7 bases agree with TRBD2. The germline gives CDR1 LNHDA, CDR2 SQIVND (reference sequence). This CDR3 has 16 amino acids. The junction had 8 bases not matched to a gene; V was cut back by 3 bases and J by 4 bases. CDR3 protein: CASSMKAGVGTGELFF. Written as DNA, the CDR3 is TGTGCCAGTAGTATGAAGGCGGGAGTCGGCACCGGGGAGCTGTTTTTT.

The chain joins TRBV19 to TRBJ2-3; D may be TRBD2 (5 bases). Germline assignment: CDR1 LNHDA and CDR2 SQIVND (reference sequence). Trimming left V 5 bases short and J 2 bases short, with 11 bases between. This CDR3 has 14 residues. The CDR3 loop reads CASSVSDATDTQYF. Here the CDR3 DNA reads TGTGCCAGTAGTGTTAGCGACGCCACAGATACGCAGTATTTT.

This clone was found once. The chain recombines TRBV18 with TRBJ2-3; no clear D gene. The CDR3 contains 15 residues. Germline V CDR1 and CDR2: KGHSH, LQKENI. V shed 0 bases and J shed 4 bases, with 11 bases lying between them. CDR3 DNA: TGTGCCAGCTCACCACCTATTGCGGCGGCAGATACGCAGTATTTT. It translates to CASSPPIAAADTQYF.

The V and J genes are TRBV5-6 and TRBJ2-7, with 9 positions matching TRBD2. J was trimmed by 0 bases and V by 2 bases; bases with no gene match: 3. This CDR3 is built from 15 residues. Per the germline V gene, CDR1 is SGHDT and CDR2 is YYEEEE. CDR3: CASSFGGRASYEQYF. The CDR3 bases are TGTGCCAGCAGCTTCGGCGGGAGGGCCTCCTACGAGCAGTACTTC.

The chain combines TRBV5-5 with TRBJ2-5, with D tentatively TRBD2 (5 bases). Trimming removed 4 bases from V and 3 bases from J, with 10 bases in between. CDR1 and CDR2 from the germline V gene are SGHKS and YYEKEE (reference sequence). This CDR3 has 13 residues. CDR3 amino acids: CASSKDWEETQYF. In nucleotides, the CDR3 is TGTGCCAGCAGCAAGGACTGGGAAGAGACCCAGTACTTC.

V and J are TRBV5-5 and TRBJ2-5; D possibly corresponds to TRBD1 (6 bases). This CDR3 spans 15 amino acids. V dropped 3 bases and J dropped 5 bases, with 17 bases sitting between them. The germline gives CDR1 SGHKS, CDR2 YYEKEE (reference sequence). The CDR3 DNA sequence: TGTGCCAGCAGCTCCAGTCCAGGGGTTTCGGAGACCCAGTACTTC. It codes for CASSSSPGVSETQYF.

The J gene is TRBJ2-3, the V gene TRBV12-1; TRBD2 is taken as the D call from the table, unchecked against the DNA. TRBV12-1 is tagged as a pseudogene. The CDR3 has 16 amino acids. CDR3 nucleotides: TGTGCCAGCAGCCCCCGGTGGCGGGAGGGCCGAGATACGCAGTATTTT. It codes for CASSPRWREGRDTQYF.

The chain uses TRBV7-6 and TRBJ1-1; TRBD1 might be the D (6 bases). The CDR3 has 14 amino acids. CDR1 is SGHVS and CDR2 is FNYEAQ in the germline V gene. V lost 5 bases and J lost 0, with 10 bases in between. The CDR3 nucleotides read TGTGCCAGCAGCCCGACAGGAATGAACACTGAAGCTTTCTTT. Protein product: CASSPTGMNTEAFF.

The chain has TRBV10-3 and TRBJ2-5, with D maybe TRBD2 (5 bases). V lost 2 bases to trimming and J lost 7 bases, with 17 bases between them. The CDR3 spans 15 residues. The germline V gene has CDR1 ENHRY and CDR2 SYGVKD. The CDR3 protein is CAISELPGGTGTQYF. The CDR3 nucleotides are TGTGCCATCAGTGAGCTCCCAGGAGGCACGGGGACCCAGTACTTC.

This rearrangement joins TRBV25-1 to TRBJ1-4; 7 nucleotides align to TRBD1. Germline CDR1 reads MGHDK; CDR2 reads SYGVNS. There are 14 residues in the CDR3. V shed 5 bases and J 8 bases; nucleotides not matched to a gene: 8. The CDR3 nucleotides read TGTGCCAGCAGTTCCCGGGACAGTGGGGAAAAACTGTTTTTT. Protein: CASSSRDSGEKLFF.

DNA of the CDR3: TGTGCCAGCAGCCGACCTCGGGGACTAGCGGGAGGTAGTGCTGATACGCAGTATTTT. It codes for CASSRPRGLAGGSADTQYF. V usage is TRBV7-2 and J usage is TRBJ2-3, with TRBD2 matching 15 bases. The CDR3 consists of 19 residues. With V trimmed by 5 bases and J by 6 bases, 15 bases remained unmatched. CDR1 and CDR2 from the germline V gene are SGHTA and FQGNSA.

DNA of the CDR3: TGTGCCAGCAATAGCGGGAGTGGTGAAGAGACCCAGTACTTC. This encodes CASNSGSGEETQYF. V is TRBV9 and J is TRBJ2-5; 9 bases are a match to TRBD2. This CDR3 contains 14 residues. J gave up 3 bases and V 6 bases, and 6 bases lay outside the gene matches. Germline CDR1 reads SGDLS; CDR2 reads YYNGEE.

The CDR3 protein is CASIQRNTIYF. CDR3 in DNA: TGTGCCAGCATACAGAGAAACACCATATATTTT. V is TRBV28 and J is TRBJ1-3; no firm D call. Germline CDR1 MDHEN, CDR2 SYDVKM. Trimming removed 7 bases at V and 5 bases at J, with 6 bases between. This CDR3 comprises 11 residues.

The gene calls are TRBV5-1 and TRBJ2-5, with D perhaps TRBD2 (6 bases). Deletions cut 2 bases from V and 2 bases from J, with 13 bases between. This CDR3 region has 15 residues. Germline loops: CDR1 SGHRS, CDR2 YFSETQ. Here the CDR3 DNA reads TGCGCCAGCAGCTTCCAGCGCGGGGCACAAGAGACCCAGTACTTC. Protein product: CASSFQRGAQETQYF.

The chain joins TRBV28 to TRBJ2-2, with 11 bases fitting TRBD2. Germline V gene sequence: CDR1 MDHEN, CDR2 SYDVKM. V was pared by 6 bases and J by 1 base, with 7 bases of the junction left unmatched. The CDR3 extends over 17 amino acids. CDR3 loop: CASSSLGLAENTGELFF. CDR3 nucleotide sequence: TGTGCCAGCAGCTCTCTGGGACTAGCGGAGAACACCGGGGAGCTGTTTTTT.

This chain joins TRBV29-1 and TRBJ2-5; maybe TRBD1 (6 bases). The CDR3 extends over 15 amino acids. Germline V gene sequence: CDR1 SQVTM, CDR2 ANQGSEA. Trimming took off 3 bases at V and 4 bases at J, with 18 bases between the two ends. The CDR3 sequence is CSVEPSTGTGETQYF. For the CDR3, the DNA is TGCAGCGTTGAGCCTAGTACAGGGACGGGAGAGACCCAGTACTTC.

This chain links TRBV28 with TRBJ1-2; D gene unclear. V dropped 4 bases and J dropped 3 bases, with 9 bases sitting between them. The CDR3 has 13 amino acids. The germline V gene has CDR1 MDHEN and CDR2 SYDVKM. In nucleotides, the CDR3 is TGTGCCAGCAGTTCCGGTTCTGACTATGGCTACACCTTC. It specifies CASSSGSDYGYTF.

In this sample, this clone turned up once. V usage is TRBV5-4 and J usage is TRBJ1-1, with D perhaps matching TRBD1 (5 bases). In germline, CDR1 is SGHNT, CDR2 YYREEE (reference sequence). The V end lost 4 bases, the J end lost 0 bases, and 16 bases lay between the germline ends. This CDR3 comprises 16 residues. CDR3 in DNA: TGTGCCAGCAGCGGTGGGGGGTACCGAATGAACACTGAAGCTTTCTTT. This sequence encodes CASSGGGYRMNTEAFF.

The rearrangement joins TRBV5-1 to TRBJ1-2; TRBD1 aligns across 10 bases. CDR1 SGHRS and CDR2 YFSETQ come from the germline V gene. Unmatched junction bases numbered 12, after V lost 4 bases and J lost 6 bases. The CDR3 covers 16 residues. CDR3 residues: CASSVDGQGGINGYTF. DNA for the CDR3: TGCGCCAGCAGCGTGGACGGACAGGGGGGAATTAATGGCTACACCTTC.

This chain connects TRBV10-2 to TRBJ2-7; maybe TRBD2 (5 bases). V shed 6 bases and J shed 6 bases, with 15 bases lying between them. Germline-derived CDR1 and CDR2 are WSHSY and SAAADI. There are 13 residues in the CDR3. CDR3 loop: CASRAVTRSEQYF. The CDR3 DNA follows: TGCGCCAGCAGAGCCGTTACTAGGAGCGAGCAGTACTTC.